These 6 T cell receptor beta chains were sequenced from one sample in a study of blood T cell repertoires in COVID-19 (dated by TCRdb to the early 2020s). Libraries were prepared through the immunoSEQ multiplex PCR assay. The clones in this table, taken by TCRdb from immuneACCESS, are in-frame only. Not every clone is retained; where verified, under half of the shortfall comes from an unresolved V gene, and the cause of the rest is unknown. In all, the sample holds about 47,000 clones, and under 95% of those were seen once. Around 6% of the sample rests with the top ten. Sequenced: peripheral blood. The receptors here all came from a man between 65 and 85 years old with active COVID-19.

The chain uses TRBV3-1 (or the pseudogene TRBV3-2) and TRBJ1-1, with a possible D match to TRBD1 (5 bases). Trimming cost V 1 base and J 4 bases, with 10 bases left between them. This CDR3 contains 14 residues. CDR1 LGHDT and CDR2 YNNKEL come from the germline V gene (reference sequence). The CDR3 sequence is CASSQGGSGTEAFF. In DNA, the CDR3 is TGTGCCAGCAGCCAAGGGGGCTCAGGCACTGAAGCTTTCTTT.

V is TRBV6-5 and J is TRBJ1-5; perhaps TRBD1 as D (6 bases). CDR3 length: 15 residues. V lost 6 bases and J 5 bases, leaving 17 bases between the germline ends. Germline assignment: CDR1 MNHEY and CDR2 SVGAGI. The CDR3 is CASRIQGSSYQPQHF. The CDR3 nucleotides read TGTGCCAGCAGGATACAGGGCTCATCCTATCAGCCCCAGCATTTT.

The chain is built from TRBV6-2 or TRBV6-3 and TRBJ1-2; tentative D call: TRBD1 (6 bases). V was shortened by 2 bases and J by 3 bases, with 7 bases between the two germline ends. Germline values: CDR1 MNHEY, CDR2 SVGEGT. This CDR3 comprises 13 residues. CDR3 protein: CASSYGQHYGYTF. The CDR3, as DNA: TGTGCCAGCAGTTACGGACAGCACTATGGCTACACCTTC.

This clone was counted a few times. The chain joins TRBV5-1 to TRBJ1-2; TRBD1 might be the D (6 bases). The germline V and J ends were trimmed by 3 bases and 2 bases, with 8 bases remaining between them. This CDR3 spans 13 amino acids. Per the germline V gene, CDR1 is SGHRS and CDR2 is YFSETQ. The CDR3 here is CASSYGQNYGYTF. The CDR3, as DNA: TGCGCCAGCAGCTACGGACAGAACTATGGCTACACCTTC.

The chain links TRBV29-1 to TRBJ1-4, with unresolved D. The germline CDR1 and CDR2 sequences are SQVTM and ANQGSEA. V lost 5 bases to trimming and J lost 8 bases, with 24 bases between them. This CDR3 has 16 residues. The CDR3 DNA sequence: TGCAGCGTTTCCACCAGTGTAATGGCAGTAGCCGAAAAACTGTTTTTT. Amino acid sequence: CSVSTSVMAVAEKLFF.

The rearrangement links TRBV30 to TRBJ1-4, with 7 nucleotides matching TRBD1. The CDR3 is 14 residues long. Germline CDR1 GTSNPN, CDR2 SVGIG (reference sequence). The J segment lost 0 bases and the V segment lost 3 bases, leaving 1 base of the junction unmatched. The chain's CDR3 is CAWRGTATNEKLFF. The CDR3 DNA follows: TGTGCCTGGAGGGGGACAGCAACTAATGAAAAACTGTTTTTT.